This TCR beta chain was retrieved from a study of cytomegalovirus exposure and HLA in healthy donors. Amplification used 60 Vbeta primers and 13 Jbeta primers. The protocol was immunoSEQ multiplex PCR, while the TCRdb copy is restricted to in-frame clones and leaves out a portion. The table records 85,000 to 120,000 clones, roughly four fifths of them present only once. Sequenced: PBMCs. The TCR sequence derives from a woman aged 45-65 years in good health and CMV-seropositive.

The chain's CDR3 is CSAFEGDEKLFF. In DNA form, the CDR3 reads TGCAGCGCCTTCGAAGGAGATGAAAAACTGTTTTTT. The V call is TRBV29-1, the J call TRBJ1-4; no reliable D call. The germline gives CDR1 SQVTM, CDR2 ANQGSEA. This CDR3 spans 12 amino acids. V lost 7 bases, J lost 6 bases, and 12 bases lay in between.